The 11 T cell receptor beta chains reported below all come from one sample, sequenced in a study of response to subunit inactivated influenza vaccine. Each CDR3 protein gets one entry after TCRdb re-called the RT-PCR reads with MiXCR. The sample records about 650,000 distinct CDR3 sequences, 12% to 15% being singletons. The starting material was PBMCs from blood, obtained about 14 days before vaccination. The receptor source for this set is a man aged 45-60 years who received an inactivated influenza vaccine.

In its sample, this clonotype was seen a few times. This chain uses TRBV20-1 with TRBJ1-5, with a tentative D call TRBD1 (6 bases). The CDR3 has 14 amino acids. Deletions cut 6 bases from V and 11 bases from J, with 23 bases between. Per germline, CDR1 DFQATT and CDR2 SNEGSKA (reference sequence). The DNA of the CDR3 is TGCAGTGCAAGACGCAGGGGAGTCGAATCGACCCAGCATTTT. Protein sequence: CSARRRGVESTQHF.

The chain employs TRBV7-9 and TRBJ2-1; maybe TRBD2 (6 bases). The length of the CDR3 is 16 residues. Looked up from germline, CDR1 is SEHNR and CDR2 is FQNEAQ (reference sequence). The germline V and J ends were trimmed by 4 bases and 0 bases, with 13 bases remaining between them. In DNA, the CDR3 is TGTGCCAGCAGCTACCAACTTAGCGGCTCCTACAATGAGCAGTTCTTC. Protein: CASSYQLSGSYNEQFF.

This clonotype came up a few times. V and J are TRBV28 and TRBJ2-5, with 7 bases aligning to TRBD2. The CDR3 totals 15 residues. The V and J ends lost 3 bases and 2 bases, in that order; junction bases with no gene match: 6. Germline CDR1 MDHEN, CDR2 SYDVKM. The DNA of the CDR3 is TGTGCCAGCAGTTTCCTAGCGGTAGTACAAGAGACCCAGTACTTC. Amino acid sequence: CASSFLAVVQETQYF.

The genes are TRBV5-5 and TRBJ2-2; 7 bases fit TRBD1. Germline CDR1 is SGHKS and CDR2 is YYEKEE (reference sequence). The CDR3 sequence is 16 residues long. Trimming took 2 bases from V and 0 from J; bases not matched to a gene: 4. DNA of the CDR3: TGTGCCAGCAGCTTACCCACAGGGGCGAACACCGGGGAGCTGTTTTTT. Protein product: CASSLPTGANTGELFF.

The chain joins TRBV4-3 to TRBJ2-3; D is tentatively TRBD1 or TRBD2 (5 bases each). Germline V gene lookup returns CDR1 LGHNA and CDR2 YSLEER. This CDR3 is built from 15 residues. V gave up 3 bases and J gave up 3 bases, with 13 bases separating them. The CDR3 region has the DNA TGCGCCAGCAGCCAGGGGGTAGCCATTACAGATACGCAGTATTTT. Residues: CASSQGVAITDTQYF.

This clonotype was found a few times. The chain couples TRBV5-1 to TRBJ2-5; TRBD1 matches 10 bases. Germline V lookup: CDR1 SGHRS, CDR2 YFSETQ. With V trimmed by 3 bases and J by 5 bases, 7 bases remained unmatched. The CDR3 has 15 amino acids. In DNA form, the CDR3 reads TGCGCCAGCAGCTGGGGGACAGGGGATTCCGAGACCCAGTACTTC. Translating it yields CASSWGTGDSETQYF.

This clonotype appeared a few times. The rearrangement links TRBV7-9 to TRBJ2-1; D is undetermined. The V and J ends lost 4 bases and 15 bases respectively, with 22 bases between them. The CDR3 has 14 residues. Germline V gene lookup returns CDR1 SEHNR and CDR2 FQNEAQ (reference sequence). Written as DNA, the CDR3 is TGTGCCAGCAGCTCGATGACTGACGACGCCCCTCGGTTCTTC. It encodes CASSSMTDDAPRFF.

The V call is TRBV6-1, the J call TRBJ2-3, with 13 nucleotides matching TRBD2. The CDR3 contains 17 residues. Germline CDR1 MNHNS, CDR2 SASEGT. V was pared by 6 bases and J by 1 base, with 7 bases of the junction left unmatched. This CDR3 reads CASRGLAGKSRTDTQYF. The CDR3 nucleotides read TGTGCCAGCAGGGGACTAGCGGGAAAATCTCGCACAGATACGCAGTATTTT.

This clonotype was detected a few times. The V call is TRBV6-1, the J call TRBJ2-7; TRBD1 is a possible D gene (6 bases). Germline V gives CDR1 MNHNS, CDR2 SASEGT. The length of the CDR3 is 13 residues. Trimming pared 8 bases from V and 2 bases from J, leaving 13 bases between. CDR3 in amino acids: CASHSTGTYEQYF. CDR3 nucleotide sequence: TGTGCCAGCCACTCGACAGGAACCTACGAGCAGTACTTC.

In its sample, this clonotype was seen a few times. CDR3 region: CASSFAQGAYEQYF. CDR3 in DNA: TGTGCCAGCAGTTTTGCACAGGGGGCTTACGAGCAGTACTTC. The chain recombines TRBV28 with TRBJ2-7; TRBD1 agrees at 9 bases. The CDR3 extends over 14 amino acids. Trimming took 3 bases from V and 4 from J; bases not matched to a gene: 4. CDR1 MDHEN and CDR2 SYDVKM come from the germline V gene. Using reference TRBV28 and TRBJ2-7 for the parts outside the CDR3, the full variable domain is DVKVTQSSRYLVKRTGEKVFLECVQDMDHENMFWYRQDPGLGLRLIYFSYDVKMKEKGDIPEGYSVSREKKERFSLILESASTNQTSMYLCASSFAQGAYEQYFGPGTRLTVT.

This clonotype was picked up many times. V and J are TRBV12-3 or TRBV12-4 and TRBJ1-3, with D possibly being TRBD1 (5 bases). Deletions cut 6 bases from V and 0 bases from J, with 9 bases between. The CDR3 covers 14 residues. The CDR3 nucleotides read TGTGCCAGCAGCTTGGGGGGCTCTGGAAACACCATATATTTT. Protein sequence: CASSLGGSGNTIYF.